The rows below give T cell receptor beta chains drawn from one sample of a study of T-cell memory formation after mild COVID-19. TCRdb passed the 5' RACE reads through MiXCR, listing each CDR3 protein once. The sample lists under 250,000 distinct CDR3 sequences; more than 9% were seen once. Specimen: PBMCs or a T cell subset sorted from them (not recorded which). The receptors here all came from a man between 18 and 29 years old who had mild COVID-19 (a few samples of this study predate the infection). Cell type and time point are not known. Both conserved end residues are part of each CDR3. The D gene is left open where the match is weak. Where a row states a size, it is once, few, many or the class of an expanded clone; other rows omit it.

>.|TRBV5-1|.|TRBJ2-2
CASNKPEQGDTGELFF
TGCGCCAGCAATAAACCGGAACAAGGGGACACCGGGGAGCTGTTTTTT
>.|TRBV20-1|few|TRBJ2-1
CSAQGGNNEQFF
TGCAGTGCACAGGGGGGGAACAATGAGCAGTTCTTC
>.|TRBV14|many|TRBJ1-4
CASSQDTSREKLFF
TGTGCCAGCAGCCAGGACACATCGCGTGAAAAACTGTTTTTT
>.|TRBV6-2/TRBV6-3|few|TRBJ1-2
CASSLGWTNYGYTF
TGTGCCAGCAGTCTGGGTTGGACTAACTATGGCTACACCTTC
>.|TRBV15|.|TRBJ1-2
CATSGRQDPYGYTF
TGTGCCACCAGCGGCAGGCAGGATCCCTATGGCTACACCTTC
>.|TRBV7-8|.|TRBJ1-3
CASSALGGPTYSGNTIYF
TGTGCCAGCAGCGCTTTGGGGGGACCCACATACTCTGGAAACACCATATATTTT
>.|TRBV21-1|.|TRBJ2-1
CASSNISGGDEQFF
TGTGCCAGCAGCAATATTTCCGGAGGGGATGAGCAGTTCTTC
>.|TRBV5-4|.|TRBJ2-1
CASSLANQGYNEQFF
TGTGCCAGCAGCTTGGCCAACCAGGGGTACAATGAGCAGTTCTTC
>.|TRBV2|many|TRBJ2-1
CASSEGGEQFF
TGTGCCAGCAGTGAAGGGGGTGAGCAGTTCTTC
>TRBD1|TRBV6-5|few|TRBJ2-5
CASSYPGQGGETQYF
TGTGCCAGCAGTTACCCGGGACAGGGTGGGGAGACCCAGTACTTC
>TRBD1|TRBV6-2/TRBV6-3|many|TRBJ1-6
CASSPDRGRSPLHF
TGTGCCAGCAGCCCGGACAGGGGGCGATCACCCCTCCACTTT
>TRBD1|TRBV10-3|.|TRBJ1-1
CASRRDRVDTEAFF
TGTGCCAGCCGCCGGGACAGAGTAGACACTGAAGCTTTCTTT
>.|TRBV20-1|many|TRBJ2-1
CSALPLRDLYEQFF
TGCAGTGCCCTACCGCTGCGGGACCTTTATGAGCAGTTCTTC
>.|TRBV28|.|TRBJ2-2
CASLTGNTGELFF
TGTGCCAGCTTGACTGGGAACACCGGGGAGCTGTTTTTT
>.|TRBV15|few|TRBJ1-5
CATSRDKNSYQPQHF
TGTGCCACCAGCAGAGATAAGAACAGTTATCAGCCCCAGCATTTT
>.|TRBV5-1|few|TRBJ2-3
CASSLAPLSTDTQYF
TGCGCCAGCAGCTTGGCCCCCCTTTCCACAGATACGCAGTATTTT
>.|TRBV5-1|.|TRBJ2-3
CASRRTPQSSTDTQYF
TGCGCCAGCAGAAGGACTCCGCAATCTAGCACAGATACGCAGTATTTT
>.|TRBV5-1|.|TRBJ2-3
CASSLRNSGHSTDTQYF
TGCGCCAGCAGCTTGAGGAATAGCGGACATAGCACAGATACGCAGTATTTT
>.|TRBV20-1|.|TRBJ1-4
CSASFGNEKLFF
TGCAGTGCTAGTTTCGGTAATGAAAAACTGTTTTTT
>.|TRBV9|.|TRBJ1-1
CASGRTGDNTEAFF
TGTGCCAGCGGAAGAACGGGGGATAACACTGAAGCTTTCTTT
>.|TRBV27|few|TRBJ2-3
CASSLRAAGGLDTQYF
TGTGCCAGCAGTTTAAGGGCGGCAGGGGGGTTGGATACGCAGTATTTT
>.|TRBV6-6|.|TRBJ2-5
CAGRGAGETQYF
TGTGCCGGACGGGGGGCCGGGGAGACCCAGTACTTC
>.|TRBV12-3/TRBV12-4|.|TRBJ1-6
CASSFSGDSPLNF
TGTGCCAGCAGTTTTTCGGGTGATTCACCCCTCAACTTT
>TRBD1|TRBV7-2|few|TRBJ1-6
CASSLDRGTSPLHF
TGTGCCAGCAGCTTAGACAGGGGGACTTCACCCCTCCACTTT
>.|TRBV14|few|TRBJ2-7
CASSQLPGASYEQYF
TGTGCCAGCAGCCAGCTACCGGGAGCCTCCTACGAGCAGTACTTC
>.|TRBV30|.|TRBJ2-1
CAWSVRFWDNEQFF
TGTGCCTGGAGTGTACGATTTTGGGATAATGAGCAGTTCTTC
>TRBD1|TRBV7-9|few|TRBJ1-4
CASSWGSTGTGEKLFF
TGTGCCAGCAGCTGGGGGTCAACCGGGACAGGAGAAAAACTGTTTTTT
>TRBD1|TRBV3-1|.|TRBJ1-1
CASREQGAVTEAFF
TGTGCCAGCAGGGAGCAGGGGGCGGTCACTGAAGCTTTCTTT
>.|TRBV11-2|few|TRBJ1-6
CASTSVSSYNSPLHF
TGTGCCAGCACCTCCGTTAGCTCCTATAATTCACCCCTCCACTTT
>.|TRBV13|few|TRBJ2-3
CASSPTASTDTQYF
TGTGCCAGCAGCCCGACGGCCTCCACAGATACGCAGTATTTT
>TRBD1|TRBV7-2|.|TRBJ2-1
CASSRSGTGLYNEQFF
TGTGCCAGCAGCCGATCCGGGACAGGACTTTACAATGAGCAGTTCTTC
>TRBD1|TRBV11-2|.|TRBJ1-2
CASSVTGQVEGYTF
TGTGCCAGCAGCGTAACTGGACAGGTGGAGGGCTACACCTTC
>.|TRBV12-3/TRBV12-4|.|TRBJ2-1
CASSSSHREQFF
TGTGCCAGCAGTTCGTCCCACAGGGAGCAGTTCTTC
>.|TRBV7-2|few|TRBJ1-3
CASSLGLGGSSGNTIYF
TGTGCCAGCAGCCTCGGATTGGGGGGCTCGTCTGGAAACACCATATATTTT
>.|TRBV4-3|.|TRBJ2-5
CASSQEHPAGETQYF
TGCGCCAGCAGCCAAGAGCACCCGGCGGGGGAGACCCAGTACTTC
>TRBD1|TRBV2|.|TRBJ2-7
CASYGTGGHEQYF
TGTGCCAGCTATGGGACAGGGGGCCACGAGCAGTACTTC
>TRBD1|TRBV7-2|many|TRBJ2-5
CASSLDRGTGETQYF
TGTGCCAGCAGCTTAGACAGGGGGACCGGAGAGACCCAGTACTTC
>.|TRBV7-2|.|TRBJ2-3
CASSLTRGTDTQYF
TGTGCCAGCAGTTTAACGAGGGGCACAGATACGCAGTATTTT
>TRBD2|TRBV7-3|.|TRBJ2-1
CASSFYGGTYNEQFF
TGTGCCAGCAGCTTTTACGGGGGGACTTACAATGAGCAGTTCTTC
>.|TRBV24-1|few|TRBJ2-3
CATSGRDQETQYF
TGTGCCACCAGCGGCCGAGACCAAGAAACGCAGTATTTT
>.|TRBV7-8|few|TRBJ1-1
CASSLGLLTTEAFF
TGTGCCAGCAGCCTTGGACTGCTTACGACTGAAGCTTTCTTT
>TRBD1|TRBV27|.|TRBJ2-6
CASSFEGALGGANVLTF
TGTGCCAGCAGTTTTGAGGGGGCGCTCGGTGGGGCCAACGTCCTGACTTTC
>.|TRBV29-1|few|TRBJ2-7
CSGGEDEQYF
TGCAGCGGGGGGGAGGACGAGCAGTACTTC
>.|TRBV5-1|few|TRBJ2-3
CASSSGGQATDTQYF
TGCGCCAGCAGCTCGGGGGGACAGGCCACAGATACGCAGTATTTT
>.|TRBV5-1|.|TRBJ2-2
CATTDRGHGELFF
TGCGCCACCACGGACAGAGGGCACGGGGAGCTGTTTTTT
>TRBD1|TRBV3-1|.|TRBJ2-5
CASSQDRAAGGQETQYF
TGTGCCAGCAGCCAAGATCGGGCGGCAGGGGGCCAGGAGACCCAGTACTTC
>.|TRBV6-5|.|TRBJ1-5
CASRDTSSNQPQHF
TGTGCCAGCAGGGACACTTCTAGCAATCAGCCCCAGCATTTT
>TRBD1|TRBV18|few|TRBJ1-4
CASSSQTGTGYEKLFF
TGTGCCAGCTCATCGCAGACCGGGACAGGGTACGAAAAACTGTTTTTT
>.|TRBV12-3/TRBV12-4|.|TRBJ2-3
CASHGGGGTDTQYF
TGTGCCAGCCACGGAGGGGGGGGTACAGATACGCAGTATTTT
>TRBD2|TRBV9|few|TRBJ2-7
CASSVGSGEYYEQYF
TGTGCCAGCAGCGTAGGAAGCGGGGAATACTACGAGCAGTACTTC
>.|TRBV4-2|once|TRBJ1-4
CASSQRSWATNEKLFF
TGTGCCAGCAGCCAGCGTAGTTGGGCAACTAATGAAAAACTGTTTTTT
>.|TRBV7-2|few|TRBJ1-2
CASSPGLPPNYGYTF
TGTGCCAGCAGCCCCGGGCTGCCCCCAAACTATGGCTACACCTTC